This passage covers 15 T cell receptor beta chains from one sample sequenced in a study of shared T cell receptors in the human thymus. Profiled with immunoSEQ multiplex PCR; TCRdb holds only in-frame clones, not every one. This table has 650,000 to 950,000 clones, approximately 83% appearing once. The same sample was also studied in work on human thymus T cells.

Sequencing was performed on thymocytes. These receptors were obtained from a girl in the first two years of life with a congenital heart defect.

The chain joins TRBV5-1 to TRBJ1-4; D not certain. V lost 0 bases, J lost 3 bases, and 9 bases lay in between. CDR1 and CDR2 from the germline V gene are SGHRS and YFSETQ. The CDR3 is made up of 15 amino acids. The CDR3 here is CASSLAMGANEKLFF. In DNA, the CDR3 is TGCGCCAGCAGCTTGGCCATGGGAGCTAATGAAAAACTGTTTTTT.

A few counts support this clone. The V gene is TRBV5-1, the J gene TRBJ1-5, with D uncertain. There are 16 residues in the CDR3. Germline lookup yields CDR1 SGHRS and CDR2 YFSETQ. Trimming took off 2 bases at V and 0 bases at J, with 12 bases between the two ends. CDR3 region: CASSFFRSYSNQPQHF. Written as DNA, the CDR3 is TGCGCCAGCAGCTTTTTCAGGTCTTATAGCAATCAGCCCCAGCATTTT.

This rearrangement joins TRBV19 to TRBJ1-5, with D perhaps matching TRBD1 (5 bases). From germline, CDR1 is LNHDA and CDR2 SQIVND (reference sequence). The CDR3 totals 15 residues. Trimming left V 2 bases short and J 1 base short, with 9 bases between. In DNA form, the CDR3 reads TGTGCCAGTAGTATACAAAAGGGGAGCAATCAGCCCCAGCATTTT. Amino acids: CASSIQKGSNQPQHF.

The chain is built from TRBV5-1 and TRBJ1-2; D not resolved. With 3 bases removed from V and 4 bases from J, the gap between germline ends came to 7 bases. This CDR3 region has 12 residues. Germline loops: CDR1 SGHRS, CDR2 YFSETQ. The CDR3 sequence is CASSWLGYGYTF. The CDR3 DNA reads as TGCGCCAGCAGCTGGCTTGGCTATGGCTACACCTTC.

V usage is TRBV4-1 and J usage is TRBJ1-1; D gene ambiguous. CDR1 and CDR2 (germline): MGHRA, YSYEKL. V lost 0 bases and J 8 bases, leaving 10 bases between the germline ends. The CDR3 loop spans 13 amino acids. In DNA form, the CDR3 reads TGCGCCAGCAGCCAAGAGCAGGTCACAGAAGCTTTCTTT. The encoded protein is CASSQEQVTEAFF.

This clone was found a few times. The rearrangement links TRBV14 to TRBJ1-4; TRBD1 is a possible D gene (6 bases). In germline, CDR1 is SGHDN, CDR2 FVKESK. The CDR3 sequence is 14 residues long. The V end was cut by 6 bases, the J end by 8 bases, with 16 bases between. Here the CDR3 reads CASSQTPGEEKLFF. Written as DNA, the CDR3 is TGTGCCAGCAGTCAAACCCCAGGGGAGGAAAAACTGTTTTTT.

The chain links TRBV28 to TRBJ1-1; 8 bases line up with TRBD1. From germline, CDR1 is MDHEN and CDR2 SYDVKM. This CDR3 has 17 residues. The V gene end was trimmed by 6 bases and the J gene end by 5 bases; junction bases not matched to a gene: 17. The DNA for the CDR3 is TGTGCCAGCAGCCGTGGGACAGGTAGGTCGAGGGATACTGAAGCTTTCTTT. This gives the protein CASSRGTGRSRDTEAFF.

The chain employs TRBV2 and TRBJ2-1; D not resolved. V dropped 2 bases and J dropped 7 bases, with 6 bases sitting between them. CDR3 length: 12 amino acids. Germline-derived CDR1 and CDR2 are SNHLY and FYNNEI. The CDR3 bases are TGTGCCAGCAGTGAATTCGGTAATGAGCAGTTCTTC. It encodes CASSEFGNEQFF.

The chain uses TRBV2 and TRBJ1-2, with a weak D call TRBD1 (6 bases). Germline V lookup: CDR1 SNHLY, CDR2 FYNNEI. The CDR3 length is 16 residues. V was pared by 7 bases and J by 5 bases, with 23 bases between. The CDR3 DNA reads as TGTGCCAGCAAGCCCCCCCTCTTCGGACAGTCATATGGCTACACCTTC. Translating it yields CASKPPLFGQSYGYTF.

This sequence joins TRBV9 and TRBJ1-2; 9 positions agree with TRBD1. CDR3 length: 17 amino acids. The V gene's germline CDR1 is SGDLS and CDR2 YYNGEE. The V and J ends lost 4 bases and 4 bases, in that order; junction bases with no gene match: 14. CDR3 in amino acids: CASSLHRTGTGTYGYTF. The CDR3 DNA follows: TGTGCCAGCAGCTTACACCGAACCGGGACAGGGACCTATGGCTACACCTTC. The full variable domain, rest sourced from reference TRBV9 and TRBJ1-2, is DSGVTQTPKHLITATGQRVTLRCSPRSGDLSVYWYQQSLDQGLQFLIQYYNGEERAKGNILERFSAQQFPDLHSELNLSSLELGDSALYFCASSLHRTGTGTYGYTFGSGTRLTVV.

J is TRBJ2-7 and V is TRBV28; 7 nucleotides align to TRBD2. With 3 bases clipped from V and 8 bases from J, the junction kept 10 bases outside the gene matches. Germline V gene lookup returns CDR1 MDHEN and CDR2 SYDVKM. The CDR3 loop spans 14 amino acids. The CDR3 DNA reads TGTGCCAGCAGTTTGGAACAGAGGGGAGGGAAGCAGTACTTC. Protein sequence: CASSLEQRGGKQYF.

In nucleotides, the CDR3 is TGTGCCAGCAGGGGGGGGACGGGGAACACTGAAGCTTTCTTT. Encoded protein: CASRGGTGNTEAFF. The chain employs TRBV6-1 and TRBJ1-1; D is possibly TRBD1 (5 bases). The germline V gene encodes CDR1 MNHNS and CDR2 SASEGT. Trimming cost V 6 bases and J 1 base, with 12 bases left between them. The length of the CDR3 is 14 residues.

The sample holds one count of this clone. The rearrangement links TRBV30 to TRBJ2-5, with D maybe TRBD1 (6 bases). Trimming stripped 2 bases from V and 6 bases from J, with 13 bases between. Germline CDR1 GTSNPN, CDR2 SVGIG (reference sequence). The length of the CDR3 is 13 residues. This CDR3 reads CAWSPWQGKTQYF. The CDR3 region has the DNA TGTGCCTGGAGTCCGTGGCAGGGGAAGACCCAGTACTTC.

The chain joins TRBV28 to TRBJ1-5; 8 nucleotides match TRBD1. In germline, CDR1 is MDHEN, CDR2 SYDVKM. CDR3 length: 17 amino acids. Trimming at V came to 7 bases and at J to 2 bases, leaving 13 bases not matched to a gene. The CDR3 region is CASTRRTGKRGNQPQHF. The CDR3 DNA sequence: TGTGCCAGCACCCGGCGGACAGGGAAAAGGGGCAATCAGCCCCAGCATTTT.

The CDR3: CASSLALKGEANYGYTF. CDR3 sequence (DNA): TGTGCCAGCAGTTTAGCGCTCAAAGGGGAAGCTAACTATGGCTACACCTTC. This chain uses TRBV27 with TRBJ1-2; D may be TRBD1 (5 bases). Trimming stripped 2 bases from V and 0 bases from J, with 16 bases between. The CDR3 runs 17 residues. From germline, CDR1 is MNHEY and CDR2 SMNVEV (reference sequence).